The 11 T cell receptor beta chains presented below share a single source sample, sequenced in a study of neurological immune-mediated disorders. From the 5' RACE reads, TCRdb called clonotypes with MiXCR, one entry per CDR3 protein. The table shows tens of thousands of distinct CDR3 sequences, with approximately 2.8% occurring only once. The material sequenced was PBMCs. These receptor sequences come from a woman between 45 and 60 years old with multiple sclerosis.

This clonotype was seen ten or more times. This chain connects TRBV19 to TRBJ2-7; D not certain. Trimming took off 3 bases at V and 3 bases at J, with 9 bases between the two ends. The CDR3 is made up of 13 amino acids. Looked up from germline, CDR1 is LNHDA and CDR2 is SQIVND (reference sequence). The CDR3 DNA sequence: TGTGCCAGTAGTATGATCGGCGGCTACGAGCAGTACTTC. It specifies CASSMIGGYEQYF.

This clonotype was counted at least ten times. The CDR3 region is CASSLVVGNIQYF. The CDR3 nucleotides read TGTGCCAGCAGTTTAGTTGTAGGGAACATTCAGTACTTC. The chain employs TRBV27 and TRBJ2-4; D remains ambiguous. Germline loops: CDR1 MNHEY, CDR2 SMNVEV (reference sequence). Deletions cut 2 bases from V and 7 bases from J, with 9 bases between. This CDR3 is 13 amino acids long.

This clonotype was observed at least ten times. V and J are TRBV20-1 and TRBJ2-3; D not certain. Trimming left V 0 bases short and J 6 bases short, with 7 bases between. Germline V CDR1 and CDR2: DFQATT, SNEGSKA (reference sequence). This CDR3 is 12 amino acids long. CDR3 amino acids: CSARDQSDTQYF. For the CDR3, the DNA is TGCAGTGCTAGAGATCAGTCCGATACGCAGTATTTT.

This clonotype was picked up many times. The V gene is TRBV20-1, the J gene TRBJ2-3; 12 bases align to TRBD1. This CDR3 region has 14 residues. The J segment lost 4 bases and the V segment lost 5 bases, leaving 4 bases of the junction unmatched. From germline, CDR1 is DFQATT and CDR2 SNEGSKA (reference sequence). CDR3: CSAGDRGRADTQYF. CDR3 coding DNA: TGCAGTGCTGGGGACAGGGGGCGCGCAGATACGCAGTATTTT.

This clonotype was seen ten or more times. This sequence joins TRBV5-1 and TRBJ1-1, with D uncertain. Germline V gives CDR1 SGHRS, CDR2 YFSETQ. V dropped 3 bases and J dropped 1 base, with 13 bases sitting between them. The CDR3 has 15 residues. CDR3 bases: TGCGCCAGCAGCTCTCAGTCCTCCCCGAACACTGAAGCTTTCTTT. It is translated as CASSSQSSPNTEAFF.

This clonotype was observed many times. The chain combines TRBV18 with TRBJ2-7, with 10 positions matching TRBD1. CDR1 and CDR2 from the germline V gene are KGHSH and LQKENI. Trimming removed 2 bases from V and 5 bases from J; junction bases left unmatched: 3. The CDR3 runs 14 residues. For the CDR3, the DNA is TGTGCCAGCTCACCAACCGGGACAGGGGACGAGCAGTACTTC. The encoded protein is CASSPTGTGDEQYF.

Notes on this clonotype: The junction departs from germline at one end; a sequencing error may be responsible. This chain connects TRBV12-3 or TRBV12-4 to TRBJ1-5; 9 bases map to TRBD1. The CDR3 consists of 15 residues. Written as DNA, the CDR3 is TGTGCCAGCAGGACGACAGGGGGAGGTTTTAAGACCCAGAATTTT. Protein product: CASRTTGGGFKTQNF.

This clonotype was counted many times. This chain joins TRBV15 and TRBJ2-3, with D possibly being TRBD2 (5 bases). V was shortened by 5 bases and J by 4 bases, with 19 bases between the two germline ends. Looked up from germline, CDR1 is LNHNV and CDR2 is YYDKDF (reference sequence). CDR3 length: 16 amino acids. The CDR3, as DNA: TGTGCCACCAGCGGTGTCCGGGCCGCGGGCGCAGATACGCAGTATTTT. This codes for CATSGVRAAGADTQYF. The full variable domain, with the rest looked up from reference TRBV15 and TRBJ2-3, is DAMVIQNPRYQVTQFGKPVTLSCSQTLNHNVMYWYQQKSSQAPKLLFHYYDKDFNNEADTPDNFQSRRPNTSFCFLDIRSPGLGDTAMYLCATSGVRAAGADTQYFGPGTRLTVL.

There are many counts of this clonotype. The chain employs TRBV12-3 or TRBV12-4 and TRBJ1-4; 8 bases agree with TRBD1. The length of the CDR3 is 18 residues. V shed 6 bases, J shed 7 bases, and the junction held 19 bases outside the gene matches. CDR3 loop: CASRGLQGARAESEKLFF. The DNA for the CDR3 is TGTGCCAGCAGGGGACTCCAGGGGGCGCGGGCCGAGAGTGAAAAACTGTTTTTT.

This clonotype was recorded many times. The V gene is TRBV7-9, the J gene TRBJ2-1; a weak D match, TRBD2 (6 bases). Trimming took off 8 bases at V and 0 bases at J, with 17 bases between the two ends. CDR1 is SEHNR, CDR2 FQNEAQ, per germline (reference sequence). This CDR3 is 16 amino acids long. The CDR3 is CASVLLGSPSYNEQFF. CDR3 nucleotides: TGTGCCAGCGTCCTCCTCGGGAGTCCCTCCTACAATGAGCAGTTCTTC.

This clonotype was detected ten times or more. The rearrangement uses TRBV29-1 and TRBJ2-3; perhaps TRBD1 as D (6 bases). V lost 2 bases and J lost 8, with 11 bases in between. The CDR3 spans 12 residues. Germline CDR1 reads SQVTM; CDR2 reads ANQGSEA. As DNA, the CDR3 is TGCAGCGTTGAATGGGAACAGGGTACGCAGTATTTT. Translated, it gives CSVEWEQGTQYF.